The clone carrying this T cell receptor beta chain was observed a handful of times. Antigen unknown. Using immunoSEQ multiplex PCR, the repertoire was profiled, and TCRdb retains in-frame clones only, with some absent. The sample carries just under 45,000 clones, roughly 70% recorded once. The data were taken from a study of PD-1 blockade in classical Hodgkin lymphoma. For the study at large: A 3 mg/kg intravenous dose of nivolumab was received by patients every 2 weeks. Study results and caveats: Newly diagnosed patients had diversity similar to the baseline diversity of complete responders.

The time point was: cycle 4 day 1 (C4D1), after more than five weeks of nivolumab. Every patient was affected by relapse after autologous stem cell transplantation, while exposure to brentuximab vedotin was not uniform. The sequence was obtained from a human donor with classical Hodgkin lymphoma. The material was peripheral blood mononuclear cells (PBMCs), obtained before the fourth cycle of nivolumab.

DNA for the CDR3: TGTGCCAGCAGCTCGGCAGGAGGAGGCAAAAACATTCAGTACTTC. The encoded protein is CASSSAGGGKNIQYF. The chain links TRBV5-4 to TRBJ2-4; a possible D gene is TRBD2 (5 bases). CDR3 size: 15 residues. Germline values: CDR1 SGHNT, CDR2 YYREEE (reference sequence). Deletions cut 3 bases from V and 3 bases from J, with 13 bases between.